These 22 T cell receptor beta chains share one sample of origin, sequenced in a study of T cell responses to AZD1222 COVID-19 vaccine. Profiling relied on immunoSEQ multiplex PCR, and the TCRdb table lists in-frame clones only, not all of them. The sample records some 86,000 clones, more than 75% being singletons. The sequencing used peripheral blood, collected on day 0 of AZD1222 vaccination. The receptors come from an adult in good health.

This chain connects TRBV4-1 to TRBJ2-7; no clear D. Germline V gene lookup returns CDR1 MGHRA and CDR2 YSYEKL. The CDR3 covers 14 residues. With 1 base removed from V and 7 bases from J, the gap between germline ends came to 14 bases. This CDR3 is CASSQVGSYGEQYF. The CDR3 nucleotides are TGCGCCAGCAGCCAAGTGGGTAGTTATGGGGAGCAGTACTTC.

CDR3 amino acids: CATSGYLNTEAFF. In DNA, the CDR3 is TGCGCCACCTCGGGTTATTTGAACACTGAAGCTTTCTTT. The V call is TRBV10-2, the J call TRBJ1-1; D is unresolved. Germline loops: CDR1 WSHSY, CDR2 SAAADI. The V end was cut by 10 bases, the J end by 0 bases, with 12 bases between. The CDR3 totals 13 residues.

The rearrangement joins TRBV6-5 to TRBJ1-1, with D perhaps TRBD1 (6 bases). The germline V gene has CDR1 MNHEY and CDR2 SVGAGI. V was shortened by 7 bases and J by 1 base, with 10 bases between the two germline ends. The CDR3 totals 13 residues. CDR3 nucleotide sequence: TGTGCCAGCAAAACAGGGAGGAACACTGAAGCTTTCTTT. Translated: CASKTGRNTEAFF.

This chain joins TRBV3-1 (or the pseudogene TRBV3-2) and TRBJ2-1; D gene uncertain. The V end lost 0 bases, the J end lost 3 bases, and 6 bases lay between the germline ends. The germline V gene encodes CDR1 LGHDT and CDR2 YNNKEL (reference sequence). This CDR3 comprises 14 residues. The CDR3 sequence is CASSQEHGYNEQFF. The DNA for the CDR3 is TGTGCCAGCAGCCAAGAACACGGCTACAATGAGCAGTTCTTC.

The chain uses TRBV24-1 and TRBJ1-2; no clear D gene. V lost 0 bases and J 13 bases, leaving 2 bases between the germline ends. The CDR3 consists of 9 residues. Germline CDR1 KGHDR, CDR2 SFDVKD. The CDR3 loop reads CATSDLPTF. Here the CDR3 DNA reads TGTGCCACCAGTGATTTGCCCACCTTC.

J is TRBJ1-4 and V is TRBV6-5, with TRBD1 matching 7 bases. V lost 11 bases, J lost 5 bases, and 8 bases stayed unmatched. The CDR3 sequence is 13 residues long. Germline loops: CDR1 MNHEY, CDR2 SVGAGI. The CDR3 nucleotides are TGTGCCGGAAACAGGGACAGAAATGAAAAACTGTTTTTT. Translated, it gives CAGNRDRNEKLFF.

This sequence joins TRBV10-3 and TRBJ1-2; D is unclear. CDR1 and CDR2 from the germline V gene are ENHRY and SYGVKD. The V end was cut by 0 bases, the J end by 5 bases, with 10 bases between. The CDR3 totals 14 residues. CDR3 protein: CAISESLSSYGYTF. DNA of the CDR3: TGTGCCATCAGTGAGTCGCTCAGTTCTTATGGCTACACCTTC.

This chain joins TRBV6-6 and TRBJ2-2; a possible D gene is TRBD1 (5 bases). The CDR3 totals 14 residues. With 7 bases removed from V and 6 bases from J, the gap between germline ends came to 15 bases. CDR1 and CDR2 (germline): MNHNY, SVGAGI (reference sequence). The chain's CDR3 is CASTPDGAAGELFF. Here the CDR3 DNA reads TGTGCCAGCACCCCGGATGGGGCAGCCGGGGAGCTGTTTTTT.

The CDR3 DNA sequence: TGTGCCAGCAGTTACCCCGGGGCGTTCGAGCAGTACTTC. Residues: CASSYPGAFEQYF. This chain connects TRBV6-6 to TRBJ2-7; D assignment may be TRBD1 or TRBD2 (5 bases each). The CDR3 length is 13 residues. Trimming removed 2 bases at V and 6 bases at J, with 11 bases between. Germline V CDR1 and CDR2: MNHNY, SVGAGI (reference sequence).

The chain recombines TRBV3-1 (or the pseudogene TRBV3-2) with TRBJ2-5; 9 bases line up with TRBD2. This CDR3 spans 15 amino acids. V lost 4 bases and J lost 5; bases outside the gene matches: 8. From germline, CDR1 is LGHDT and CDR2 YNNKEL (reference sequence). The CDR3 region is CASSPEAGGGETQYF. The CDR3 nucleotides read TGTGCCAGCAGCCCAGAAGCGGGGGGCGGCGAGACCCAGTACTTC.

The V and J genes are TRBV7-2 and TRBJ2-5; D is unclear. V lost 4 bases to trimming and J lost 5 bases, with 5 bases between them. Germline-derived CDR1 and CDR2 are SGHTA and FQGNSA. CDR3 size: 11 residues. The CDR3, as DNA: TGTGCCAGCAGCTCCACGGAGACCCAGTACTTC. As protein: CASSSTETQYF.

The chain uses TRBV11-1 and TRBJ2-3; 8 positions match TRBD2. Germline V CDR1 and CDR2: SGHAT, FQDESV (reference sequence). The V gene end was trimmed by 3 bases and the J gene end by 2 bases; junction bases not matched to a gene: 7. The CDR3 extends over 16 amino acids. The CDR3 spells CASSFGSGVSTDTQYF. Written as DNA, the CDR3 is TGTGCCAGCAGCTTCGGTAGCGGGGTCTCCACAGATACGCAGTATTTT.

This sequence joins TRBV5-6 and TRBJ1-2; 7 bases are shared with TRBD1. Trimming cost V 0 bases and J 5 bases; bases outside gene matches: 1. CDR3 length: 13 amino acids. CDR1 is SGHDT and CDR2 is YYEEEE in the germline V gene. The CDR3 DNA reads TGTGCCAGCAGCTTGGCACAGGGGTATGGCTACACCTTC. This gives the protein CASSLAQGYGYTF.

This clone was seen a few times. V gene TRBV5-1 combines with J gene TRBJ2-3; 15 nucleotides agree with TRBD2. Germline V lookup: CDR1 SGHRS, CDR2 YFSETQ. With 3 bases clipped from V and 5 bases from J, the junction kept 13 bases outside the gene matches. The CDR3 runs 19 residues. CDR3 sequence: CASSWGEPGLAGGRDTQYF. CDR3 nucleotide sequence: TGCGCCAGCAGCTGGGGGGAACCGGGACTAGCGGGAGGAAGAGATACGCAGTATTTT.

The gene calls are TRBV7-6 and TRBJ2-3; 10 bases agree with TRBD2. The CDR3 totals 16 residues. The V gene end was trimmed by 5 bases and the J gene end by 0 bases; junction bases not matched to a gene: 5. Germline V gives CDR1 SGHVS, CDR2 FNYEAQ. DNA for the CDR3: TGTGCCAGCAGCCCTAGCGGGAGCCTTAGCACAGATACGCAGTATTTT. It yields the protein CASSPSGSLSTDTQYF.

The chain links TRBV25-1 to TRBJ2-7; TRBD2 matches 14 bases. Unmatched junction bases numbered 8, after V lost 3 bases and J lost 1 base. The V gene's germline CDR1 is MGHDK and CDR2 SYGVNS. The CDR3 extends over 18 amino acids. CDR3 nucleotides: TGTGCCAGCAGTGACCTGACTAGCGGGAGGGATTTATCCTACGAGCAGTACTTC. Residues: CASSDLTSGRDLSYEQYF.

The chain is built from TRBV27 and TRBJ1-1; unclear D gene. This CDR3 contains 13 residues. CDR1 is MNHEY, CDR2 SMNVEV, per germline (reference sequence). V was cut by 2 bases and J by 0 bases, with 4 bases left in between. The CDR3 DNA follows: TGTGCCAGCAGTTTAAACCTGAACACTGAAGCTTTCTTT. This sequence encodes CASSLNLNTEAFF.

The V call is TRBV5-5, the J call TRBJ1-3; D is perhaps TRBD1 (5 bases). The ends were cut back, 4 bases at V and 4 bases at J, with 12 bases in the middle. Germline assignment: CDR1 SGHKS and CDR2 YYEKEE (reference sequence). The CDR3 runs 14 residues. CDR3 sequence (DNA): TGTGCCAGCAGCCCTCAGGGCGCAGGAAACACCATATATTTT. It codes for CASSPQGAGNTIYF.

The chain uses TRBV5-1 and TRBJ2-5, with D perhaps assigned TRBD1 or TRBD2 (5 bases each). Between the trimmed V and J ends, which lost 0 bases and 2 bases, there was a span of 11 bases. Per the germline V gene, CDR1 is SGHRS and CDR2 is YFSETQ. CDR3 length: 15 amino acids. CDR3 DNA sequence: TGCGCCAGCAGCTTGGGGTCCGGGGCACAAGAGACCCAGTACTTC. Translating it yields CASSLGSGAQETQYF.

CDR3 DNA: TGTGCCAGCAGCTTGGTCAGTTCTGGAAACACCATATATTTT. Translated, it gives CASSLVSSGNTIYF. This sequence joins TRBV5-8 and TRBJ1-3; D remains ambiguous. The CDR3 runs to 14 residues. The V end lost 0 bases, the J end lost 1 base, and 5 bases lay between the germline ends. In germline, CDR1 is SGHTS, CDR2 YDEGEE.

The chain couples TRBV28 to TRBJ1-4, with 12 positions matching TRBD1. The J segment lost 3 bases and the V segment lost 6 bases, leaving 11 bases of the junction unmatched. This CDR3 comprises 18 residues. CDR1 MDHEN and CDR2 SYDVKM come from the germline V gene. Here the CDR3 reads CASRPPGQGALSNEKLFF. The CDR3 bases are TGTGCCAGCAGGCCTCCGGGACAGGGGGCGCTGTCTAATGAAAAACTGTTTTTT. Full variable domain (rest looked up from reference TRBV28 and TRBJ1-4): DVKVTQSSRYLVKRTGEKVFLECVQDMDHENMFWYRQDPGLGLRLIYFSYDVKMKEKGDIPEGYSVSREKKERFSLILESASTNQTSMYLCASRPPGQGALSNEKLFFGSGTQLSVL.

This chain joins TRBV10-3 and TRBJ1-6; 7 positions match TRBD1. The J segment lost 5 bases and the V segment lost 5 bases, leaving 6 bases of the junction unmatched. The CDR3 spans 15 residues. Germline CDR1 ENHRY, CDR2 SYGVKD. The CDR3 here is CAISLRQGDNSPLHF. CDR3 nucleotides: TGTGCCATCAGTCTCCGACAGGGAGATAATTCACCCCTCCACTTT.